A selection of T cell receptor beta chains follows, all from one sample in a study of shared clonotypes between healthy human individuals. Clones were sequenced by immunoSEQ multiplex PCR, and TCRdb holds only the in-frame ones, with some missing. The sample holds a few hundred thousand clones, 60% to 80% seen once. The specimen was PBMCs. These receptors all stem from a middle-aged woman in good health. Some clones in this sample may be carry-over from other donors' samples. The CDR3 runs from the conserved cysteine through the conserved F or W. Fields, in order: CDR3 protein, J gene, clone size, CDR3 length, V gene. The size of a clone is reported for some rows only, either as once, few or many, or as a class for expanded clones.

cdr3_aa: CASSPFQGSSEAFF
j_call: TRBJ1-1
clone_size: -
cdr3_length: 14
v_call: TRBV11-2

cdr3_aa: CASSSASGNLIYEQYF
j_call: TRBJ2-7
clone_size: -
cdr3_length: 16
v_call: TRBV7-2

cdr3_aa: CASSRQPNQPQHF
j_call: TRBJ1-5
clone_size: -
cdr3_length: 13
v_call: TRBV18

cdr3_aa: CASRKGTTNEKLFF
j_call: TRBJ1-4
clone_size: few
cdr3_length: 14
v_call: TRBV2

cdr3_aa: CASSSGRPTDTQYF
j_call: TRBJ2-3
clone_size: -
cdr3_length: 14
v_call: TRBV7-9

cdr3_aa: CASSQDFSPSGRALCTDTQYF
j_call: TRBJ2-3
clone_size: -
cdr3_length: 21
v_call: TRBV14

cdr3_aa: CASRGHVTGELFF
j_call: TRBJ2-2
clone_size: -
cdr3_length: 13
v_call: TRBV4-3

cdr3_aa: CASSLGLAGAYNEQFF
j_call: TRBJ2-1
clone_size: few
cdr3_length: 16
v_call: TRBV5-1

cdr3_aa: CASSSTSGPQETQYF
j_call: TRBJ2-5
clone_size: few
cdr3_length: 15
v_call: TRBV6-5

cdr3_aa: CASSSPPGAGGSYEQYF
j_call: TRBJ2-7
clone_size: -
cdr3_length: 17
v_call: TRBV28

cdr3_aa: CASFSGNTGELFF
j_call: TRBJ2-2
clone_size: -
cdr3_length: 13
v_call: TRBV18

cdr3_aa: CASRFVGRGGNTDTQYF
j_call: TRBJ2-3
clone_size: -
cdr3_length: 17
v_call: TRBV27

cdr3_aa: CASSQGQGAFGYTF
j_call: TRBJ1-2
clone_size: -
cdr3_length: 14
v_call: TRBV2

cdr3_aa: CASSQGQNNGFQPQHF
j_call: TRBJ1-5
clone_size: -
cdr3_length: 16
v_call: TRBV4-2

cdr3_aa: CATQKTGFDYGYTF
j_call: TRBJ1-2
clone_size: -
cdr3_length: 14
v_call: TRBV27

cdr3_aa: CASRPTGEGVEQYF
j_call: TRBJ2-7
clone_size: -
cdr3_length: 14
v_call: TRBV5-4

cdr3_aa: CASSLGLAGPEQFF
j_call: TRBJ2-1
clone_size: once
cdr3_length: 14
v_call: TRBV4-1

cdr3_aa: CASSPRLMGVSSYNEQFF
j_call: TRBJ2-1
clone_size: -
cdr3_length: 18
v_call: TRBV5-6

cdr3_aa: CSVEGAATNEKLFF
j_call: TRBJ1-4
clone_size: -
cdr3_length: 14
v_call: TRBV29-1

cdr3_aa: CASTSGRNEQFF
j_call: TRBJ2-1
clone_size: few
cdr3_length: 12
v_call: TRBV5-6

cdr3_aa: CASSPGTSNYGYTF
j_call: TRBJ1-2
clone_size: -
cdr3_length: 14
v_call: TRBV18

cdr3_aa: CASSEGLARQETQYF
j_call: TRBJ2-5
clone_size: -
cdr3_length: 15
v_call: TRBV10-2

cdr3_aa: CAWSPDWGSEQFF
j_call: TRBJ2-1
clone_size: many
cdr3_length: 13
v_call: TRBV30

cdr3_aa: CASSPKRWTGELFF
j_call: TRBJ2-2
clone_size: -
cdr3_length: 14
v_call: TRBV28

cdr3_aa: CASSPSLAGDLEQYF
j_call: TRBJ2-7
clone_size: -
cdr3_length: 15
v_call: TRBV7-6

cdr3_aa: CASSRYPGGAPVSYEQYF
j_call: TRBJ2-7
clone_size: few
cdr3_length: 18
v_call: TRBV23-1

cdr3_aa: CASSLGTSGVLQETQYF
j_call: TRBJ2-5
clone_size: -
cdr3_length: 17
v_call: TRBV7-2

cdr3_aa: CASNTGIFQETQYF
j_call: TRBJ2-5
clone_size: -
cdr3_length: 14
v_call: TRBV2

cdr3_aa: CASRPSTDTQYF
j_call: TRBJ2-3
clone_size: -
cdr3_length: 12
v_call: TRBV28

cdr3_aa: CANSRDSNQPQHF
j_call: TRBJ1-5
clone_size: -
cdr3_length: 13
v_call: TRBV28

cdr3_aa: CASSERQLDTQYF
j_call: TRBJ2-3
clone_size: -
cdr3_length: 13
v_call: TRBV7-6

cdr3_aa: CASSMSGTETQYF
j_call: TRBJ2-5
clone_size: -
cdr3_length: 13
v_call: TRBV28

cdr3_aa: CASSYGGLQYF
j_call: TRBJ2-7
clone_size: once
cdr3_length: 11
v_call: TRBV28

cdr3_aa: CASSLGGHEQFF
j_call: TRBJ2-1
clone_size: -
cdr3_length: 12
v_call: TRBV11-2

cdr3_aa: CASSPTGIGNEQFF
j_call: TRBJ2-1
clone_size: -
cdr3_length: 14
v_call: TRBV7-7

cdr3_aa: CASGAGPHNEKLFF
j_call: TRBJ1-4
clone_size: -
cdr3_length: 14
v_call: TRBV2

cdr3_aa: CASSLGYQSPGANVLTF
j_call: TRBJ2-6
clone_size: -
cdr3_length: 17
v_call: TRBV5-4

cdr3_aa: CACPLGRGNTGELFF
j_call: TRBJ2-2
clone_size: -
cdr3_length: 15
v_call: TRBV30

cdr3_aa: CASSLGTGANYGYTF
j_call: TRBJ1-2
clone_size: few
cdr3_length: 15
v_call: TRBV7-9

cdr3_aa: CAWSVPRQRNTEAFF
j_call: TRBJ1-1
clone_size: -
cdr3_length: 15
v_call: TRBV30

cdr3_aa: CASSLDTGTSNEQFF
j_call: TRBJ2-1
clone_size: -
cdr3_length: 15
v_call: TRBV5-1

cdr3_aa: CATSGGPTYEQYF
j_call: TRBJ2-7
clone_size: -
cdr3_length: 13
v_call: TRBV28

cdr3_aa: CASSPSTVYSNQPQHF
j_call: TRBJ1-5
clone_size: -
cdr3_length: 16
v_call: TRBV27

cdr3_aa: CASGAKRTHRGRTGELFF
j_call: TRBJ2-2
clone_size: -
cdr3_length: 18
v_call: TRBV12-5

cdr3_aa: CASSFRGKETQYF
j_call: TRBJ2-5
clone_size: -
cdr3_length: 13
v_call: TRBV7-2

cdr3_aa: CASSQALGSHEQYF
j_call: TRBJ2-7
clone_size: -
cdr3_length: 14
v_call: TRBV25-1

cdr3_aa: CASSVELAGGWGTDTQYF
j_call: TRBJ2-3
clone_size: few
cdr3_length: 18
v_call: TRBV9

cdr3_aa: CASSLVGETGEQYF
j_call: TRBJ2-7
clone_size: -
cdr3_length: 14
v_call: TRBV5-1

cdr3_aa: CASSLTGGGATNGYTF
j_call: TRBJ1-2
clone_size: -
cdr3_length: 16
v_call: TRBV11-2

cdr3_aa: CASSQDPDSPNYGYTF
j_call: TRBJ1-2
clone_size: -
cdr3_length: 16
v_call: TRBV4-3

cdr3_aa: CASSKPGEQYF
j_call: TRBJ2-7
clone_size: -
cdr3_length: 11
v_call: TRBV18

cdr3_aa: CASSYTGNKNIQYF
j_call: TRBJ2-4
clone_size: few
cdr3_length: 14
v_call: TRBV6-5

cdr3_aa: CASSSLTVNTEAFF
j_call: TRBJ1-1
clone_size: -
cdr3_length: 14
v_call: TRBV7-9

cdr3_aa: CASTRASPSSEQYF
j_call: TRBJ2-7
clone_size: -
cdr3_length: 14
v_call: TRBV7-8

cdr3_aa: CAIGSEGSGANVLTF
j_call: TRBJ2-6
clone_size: many
cdr3_length: 15
v_call: TRBV19

cdr3_aa: CAISRTGGIWNEQFF
j_call: TRBJ2-1
clone_size: -
cdr3_length: 15
v_call: TRBV10-3

cdr3_aa: CASSLRTGVREETQYF
j_call: TRBJ2-5
clone_size: once
cdr3_length: 16
v_call: TRBV28